Listed below are T cell receptor beta chains from one sample, sequenced in a study of cytomegalovirus exposure and HLA in healthy donors. Sequencing used immunoSEQ multiplex PCR; TCRdb keeps in-frame clones, though not all of them. This table holds roughly 92,000 clones, 75% to 85% found once. Sequenced sample: PBMCs. All receptors derive from a man between 45 and 60 years old in good health and CMV-seropositive. Both conserved end residues are part of each CDR3. The D gene is left open where the match is weak. Not all rows give a size; the values are once, few, many and, for expanded clones, a class.

j_call v_call d_call clone_size cdr3_aa cdr3_nt
TRBJ2-1 TRBV5-1 TRBD2 . CASSLPGLSFAEQFF TGCGCCAGCAGCTTACCGGGACTATCGTTCGCTGAGCAGTTCTTC
TRBJ2-5 TRBV6-6 . . CASSYSLNKETQYF TGTGCCAGCAGTTACTCGTTGAACAAAGAGACCCAGTACTTC
TRBJ2-3 TRBV19 . . CASSVPGLGTTDTQYF TGTGCCAGTAGTGTGCCAGGATTGGGTACTACAGATACGCAGTATTTT
TRBJ1-2 TRBV5-1 TRBD1 . CASSYGGQGGYGYTF TGCGCCAGCAGCTACGGGGGACAGGGAGGCTATGGCTACACCTTC
TRBJ2-2 TRBV15 TRBD2 . CATSGPLAGTGELFF TGTGCCACCAGCGGACCCCTAGCGGGCACCGGGGAGCTGTTTTTT
TRBJ2-2 TRBV5-4 TRBD2 . CASSAAPAGDGGGELFF TGTGCCAGCAGCGCCGCGCCAGCGGGAGACGGTGGCGGGGAGCTGTTTTTT
TRBJ2-1 TRBV5-6 TRBD2 . CASSLSASGYNEQFF TGTGCCAGCAGCTTGTCTGCTAGCGGGTACAATGAGCAGTTCTTC
TRBJ2-7 TRBV19 . . CASSMGGQGGYEQYF TGTGCCAGTAGTATGGGCGGGCAGGGGGGCTACGAGCAGTACTTC
TRBJ2-1 TRBV27 TRBD2 . CASSLRRLAGGLNEQFF TGTGCCAGCAGTTTACGGAGGCTAGCGGGAGGGCTCAATGAGCAGTTCTTC
TRBJ2-7 TRBV15 TRBD2 few CATSIRTSGSYEQYF TGTGCCACCAGCATCCGTACTAGCGGGTCCTACGAGCAGTACTTC
TRBJ1-3 TRBV19 . . CASSIARGPGNTIYF TGTGCCAGTAGTATTGCCAGGGGACCTGGAAACACCATATATTTT
TRBJ1-2 TRBV7-8 . . CALSGANGYTF TGTGCCCTTAGCGGGGCAAATGGCTACACCTTC
TRBJ2-5 TRBV19 TRBD2 once CASSIAGGETQYF TGTGCCAGTAGTATTGCGGGAGGAGAGACCCAGTACTTC
TRBJ2-7 TRBV5-1 . . CASSLAPLYEQYF TGCGCCAGCAGCTTGGCCCCACTCTACGAGCAGTACTTC
TRBJ2-3 TRBV7-3 TRBD2 many CASSLGGSGTADTQYF TGTGCCAGCAGCTTAGGAGGTAGCGGGACGGCAGATACGCAGTATTTT
TRBJ2-7 TRBV11-1 . . CASSLTGWGVEQYF TGTGCCAGCAGCTTGACAGGTTGGGGCGTCGAGCAGTACTTC
TRBJ2-3 TRBV5-1 . . CASSLEAGADTQYF TGCGCCAGCAGCTTGGAGGCGGGCGCAGATACGCAGTATTTT
TRBJ2-3 TRBV7-9 TRBD2 . CASSLSGEGNTQYF TGTGCCAGCAGCTTATCGGGGGAGGGGAATACGCAGTATTTT
TRBJ1-4 TRBV7-2 . . CASSLGLVGGELFF TGTGCCAGCAGCTTAGGGTTGGTGGGGGGAGAACTGTTTTTT
TRBJ1-1 TRBV29-1 TRBD1 . CSVDRRQGVTEAFF TGCAGCGTTGACCGGAGACAGGGGGTTACTGAAGCTTTCTTT
TRBJ1-3 TRBV19 . . CASTDRPSSSGNTIYF TGTGCCAGTACTGACAGGCCCTCCTCCTCTGGAAACACCATATATTTT
TRBJ2-2 TRBV29-1 . . CSAGGGVTGELFF TGCAGCGCTGGAGGGGGCGTTACCGGGGAGCTGTTTTTT
TRBJ1-2 TRBV29-1 . . CSVLEGYGYTF TGCAGCGTTCTGGAGGGCTATGGCTACACCTTC
TRBJ2-7 TRBV5-8 . . CASSLWGGLSYEQYF TGTGCCAGCAGCTTGTGGGGGGGCCTCTCCTACGAGCAGTACTTC
TRBJ2-7 TRBV25-1 TRBD2 . CASSDGLAPGEQYF TGTGCCAGCAGTGACGGACTAGCGCCAGGAGAGCAGTACTTC
TRBJ2-3 TRBV7-9 . . CSSSPTGPDTQYF TGTTCCAGCAGCCCCACGGGTCCAGATACGCAGTATTTT
TRBJ2-1 TRBV14 TRBD2 . CASSQAAGGKMWNEQFF TGTGCCAGCAGCCAAGCAGCGGGAGGGAAGATGTGGAATGAGCAGTTCTTC
TRBJ1-1 TRBV6-6 TRBD1 . CASSTGGITEAFF TGTGCCAGTTCCACAGGGGGGATCACTGAAGCTTTCTTT
TRBJ2-7 TRBV30 . . CAWRTGAYEQYF TGTGCCTGGAGGACAGGAGCTTACGAGCAGTACTTC
TRBJ2-1 TRBV6-5 . . CASSYSRTVKQFF TGTGCCAGCAGTTACTCGAGAACGGTAAAGCAGTTCTTC
TRBJ2-1 TRBV6-1 TRBD2 . CASIEAGGSYNEQFF TGTGCCAGCATTGAAGCGGGGGGCTCCTACAATGAGCAGTTCTTC
TRBJ1-6 TRBV5-1 . . CASSRDISDYNSPLHF TGCGCCAGCAGCCGGGACATAAGTGACTATAATTCACCCCTCCACTTT
TRBJ1-2 TRBV27 TRBD1 few CASSLAPYDRGGGYTF TGTGCCAGCAGTTTAGCCCCTTACGACAGGGGTGGTGGCTACACCTTC
TRBJ2-3 TRBV19 TRBD1 . CASSPQGASTDTQYF TGTGCCAGTAGTCCACAGGGGGCTAGCACAGATACGCAGTATTTT